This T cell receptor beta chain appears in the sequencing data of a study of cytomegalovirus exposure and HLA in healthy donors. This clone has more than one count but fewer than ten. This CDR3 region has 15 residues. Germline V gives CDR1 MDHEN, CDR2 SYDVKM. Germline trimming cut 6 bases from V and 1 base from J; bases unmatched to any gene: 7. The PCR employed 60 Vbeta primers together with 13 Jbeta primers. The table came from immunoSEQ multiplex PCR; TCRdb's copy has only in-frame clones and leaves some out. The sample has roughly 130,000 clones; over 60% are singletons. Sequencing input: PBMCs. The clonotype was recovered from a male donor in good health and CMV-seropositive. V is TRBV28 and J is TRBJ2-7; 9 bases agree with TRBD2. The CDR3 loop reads CASSSPSGASYEQYF. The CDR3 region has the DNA TGTGCCAGCAGCTCCCCTAGCGGGGCATCCTACGAGCAGTACTTC.